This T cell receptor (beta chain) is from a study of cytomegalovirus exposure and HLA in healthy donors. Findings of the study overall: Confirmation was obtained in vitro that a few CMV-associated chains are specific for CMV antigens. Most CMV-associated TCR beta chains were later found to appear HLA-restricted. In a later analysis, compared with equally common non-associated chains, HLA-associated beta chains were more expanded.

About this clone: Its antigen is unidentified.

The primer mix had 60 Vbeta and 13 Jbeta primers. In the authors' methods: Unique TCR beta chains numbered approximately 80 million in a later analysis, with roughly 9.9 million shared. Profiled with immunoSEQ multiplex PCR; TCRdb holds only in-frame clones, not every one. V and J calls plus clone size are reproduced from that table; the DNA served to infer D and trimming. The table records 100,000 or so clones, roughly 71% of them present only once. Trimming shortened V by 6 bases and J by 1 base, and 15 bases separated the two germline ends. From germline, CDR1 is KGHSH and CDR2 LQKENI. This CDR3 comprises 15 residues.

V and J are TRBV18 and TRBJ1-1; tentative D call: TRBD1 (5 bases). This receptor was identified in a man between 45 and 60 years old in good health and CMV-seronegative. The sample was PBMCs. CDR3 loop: CASSQQGSPNTEAFF. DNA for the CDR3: TGTGCCAGCTCTCAGCAGGGATCCCCGAACACTGAAGCTTTCTTT. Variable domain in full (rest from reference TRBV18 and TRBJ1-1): NAGVMQNPRHLVRRRGQEARLRCSPMKGHSHVYWYRQLPEEGLKFMVYLQKENIIDESGMPKERFSAEFPKEGPSILRIQQVVRGDSAAYFCASSQQGSPNTEAFFGQGTRLTVV.